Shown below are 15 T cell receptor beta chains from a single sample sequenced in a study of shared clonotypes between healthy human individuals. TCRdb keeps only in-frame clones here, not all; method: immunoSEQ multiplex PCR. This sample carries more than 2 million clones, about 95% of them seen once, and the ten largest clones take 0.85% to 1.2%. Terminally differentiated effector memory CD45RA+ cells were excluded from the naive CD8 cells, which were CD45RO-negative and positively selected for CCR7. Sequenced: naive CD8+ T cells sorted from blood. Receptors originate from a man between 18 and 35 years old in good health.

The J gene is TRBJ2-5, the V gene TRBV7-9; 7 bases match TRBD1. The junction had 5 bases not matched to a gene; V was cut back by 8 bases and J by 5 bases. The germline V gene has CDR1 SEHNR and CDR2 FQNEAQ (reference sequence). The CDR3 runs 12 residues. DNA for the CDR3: TGTGCCAGCGAAGACAGGGACGAGACCCAGTACTTC. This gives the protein CASEDRDETQYF.

This CDR3 is CASSQDIGQGSYEQYF. The CDR3, as DNA: TGCGCCAGCAGCCAAGATATAGGACAGGGCTCCTACGAGCAGTACTTC. The J gene is TRBJ2-7, the V gene TRBV4-3; 8 bases line up with TRBD1. Germline V gives CDR1 LGHNA, CDR2 YSLEER. V dropped 0 bases and J dropped 0; count of bases not matched to a gene: 4. CDR3 size: 16 residues.

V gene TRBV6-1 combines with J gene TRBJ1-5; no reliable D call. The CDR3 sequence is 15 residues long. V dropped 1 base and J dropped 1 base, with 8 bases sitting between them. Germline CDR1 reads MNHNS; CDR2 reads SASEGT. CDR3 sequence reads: CASSEEGRSNQPQHF. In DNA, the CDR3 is TGTGCCAGCAGTGAAGAAGGGAGGAGCAATCAGCCCCAGCATTTT.

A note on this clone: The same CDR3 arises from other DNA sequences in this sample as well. This chain's CDR3 is CASSPPGETQYF. DNA of the CDR3: TGTGCCAGCAGTCCCCCCGGCGAGACCCAGTACTTC. The genes are TRBV27 and TRBJ2-5, with no clear D. Germline lookup yields CDR1 MNHEY and CDR2 SMNVEV (reference sequence). Trimming pared 5 bases from V and 5 bases from J, leaving 9 bases between. The CDR3 has 12 residues.

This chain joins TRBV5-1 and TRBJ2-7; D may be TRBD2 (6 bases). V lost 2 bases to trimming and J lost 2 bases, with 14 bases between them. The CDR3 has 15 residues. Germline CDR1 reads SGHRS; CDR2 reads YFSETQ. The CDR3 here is CASSLTRGDAYEQYF. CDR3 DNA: TGCGCCAGCAGCTTAACTCGCGGGGACGCCTACGAGCAGTACTTC. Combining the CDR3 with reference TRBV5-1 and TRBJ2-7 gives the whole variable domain KAGVTQTPRYLIKTRGQQVTLSCSPISGHRSVSWYQQTPGQGLQFLFEYFSETQRNKGNFPGRFSGRQFSNSRSEMNVSTLELGDSALYLCASSLTRGDAYEQYFGPGTRLTVT.

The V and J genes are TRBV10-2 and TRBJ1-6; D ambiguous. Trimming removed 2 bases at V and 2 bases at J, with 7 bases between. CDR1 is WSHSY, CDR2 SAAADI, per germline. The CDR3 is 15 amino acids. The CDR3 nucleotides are TGCGCCAGCAGTGAGAGCATCACCTATAATTCACCCCTCCACTTT. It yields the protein CASSESITYNSPLHF.

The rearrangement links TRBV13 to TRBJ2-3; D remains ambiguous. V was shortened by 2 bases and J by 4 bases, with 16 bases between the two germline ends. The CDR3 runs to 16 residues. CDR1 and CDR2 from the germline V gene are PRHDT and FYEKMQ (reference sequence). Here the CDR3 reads CASSLMFGSSPDTQYF. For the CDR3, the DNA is TGTGCCAGCAGCTTAATGTTCGGTTCATCCCCAGATACGCAGTATTTT. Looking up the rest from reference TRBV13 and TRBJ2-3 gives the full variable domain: AAGVIQSPRHLIKEKRETATLKCYPIPRHDTVYWYQQGPGQDPQFLISFYEKMQSDKGSIPDRFSAQQFSDYHSELNMSSLELGDSALYFCASSLMFGSSPDTQYFGPGTRLTVL.

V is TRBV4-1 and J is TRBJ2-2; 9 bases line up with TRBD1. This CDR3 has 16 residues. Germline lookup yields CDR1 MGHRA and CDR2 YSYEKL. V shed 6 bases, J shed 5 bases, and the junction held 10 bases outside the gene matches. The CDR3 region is CASSITGTGITGELFF. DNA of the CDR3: TGCGCCAGCAGTATAACCGGGACAGGGATAACCGGGGAGCTGTTTTTT.

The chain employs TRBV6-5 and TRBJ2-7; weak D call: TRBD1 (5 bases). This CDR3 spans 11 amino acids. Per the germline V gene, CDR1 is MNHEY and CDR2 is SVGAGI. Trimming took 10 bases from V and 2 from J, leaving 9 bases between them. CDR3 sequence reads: CATQDTYEQYF. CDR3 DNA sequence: TGTGCCACCCAGGACACCTACGAGCAGTACTTC.

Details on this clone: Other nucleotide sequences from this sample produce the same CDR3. CDR3 sequence: CASSLSTSTDTQYF. CDR3 nucleotide sequence: TGTGCCAGCAGTTTATCTACAAGCACAGATACGCAGTATTTT. V and J are TRBV27 and TRBJ2-3; D is uncertain. The V and J ends lost 0 bases and 0 bases respectively, with 4 bases between them. Germline CDR1 MNHEY, CDR2 SMNVEV (reference sequence). CDR3 length equals 14 residues.

DNA for the CDR3: TGCAGCGTTGGGGGCAGTAACGAGCAGTACTTC. This codes for CSVGGSNEQYF. The chain links TRBV29-1 to TRBJ2-7, with D possibly being TRBD1 (5 bases). V was cut by 4 bases and J by 5 bases, with 9 bases left in between. This CDR3 comprises 11 residues. Germline V CDR1 and CDR2: SQVTM, ANQGSEA.

CDR3 bases: TGCGCCAGCAGTGAGTCCTCTAGCGGGGTTAATGAGCAGTTCTTC. Protein: CASSESSSGVNEQFF. V is TRBV10-2 and J is TRBJ2-1; 9 bases agree with TRBD2. CDR3 size: 15 residues. Germline CDR1 and CDR2: WSHSY and SAAADI. V shed 0 bases and J 7 bases; nucleotides not matched to a gene: 4.

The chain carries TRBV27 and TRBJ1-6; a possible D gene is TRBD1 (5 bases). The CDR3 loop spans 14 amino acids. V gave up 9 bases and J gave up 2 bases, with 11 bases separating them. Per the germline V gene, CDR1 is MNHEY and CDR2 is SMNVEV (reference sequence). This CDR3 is CASAGFAYNSPLHF. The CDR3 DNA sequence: TGTGCCAGTGCAGGGTTTGCCTATAATTCACCCCTCCACTTT.

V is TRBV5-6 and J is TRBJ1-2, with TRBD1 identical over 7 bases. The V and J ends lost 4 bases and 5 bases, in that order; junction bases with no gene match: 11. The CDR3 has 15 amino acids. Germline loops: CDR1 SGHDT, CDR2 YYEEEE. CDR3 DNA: TGTGCCAGCAGCACTAGCGGGACAGATTATTATGGCTACACCTTC. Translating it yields CASSTSGTDYYGYTF. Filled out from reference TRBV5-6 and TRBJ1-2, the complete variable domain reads DAGVTQSPTHLIKTRGQQVTLRCSPKSGHDTVSWYQQALGQGPQFIFQYYEEEERQRGNFPDRFSGHQFPNYSSELNVNALLLGDSALYLCASSTSGTDYYGYTFGSGTRLTVV.

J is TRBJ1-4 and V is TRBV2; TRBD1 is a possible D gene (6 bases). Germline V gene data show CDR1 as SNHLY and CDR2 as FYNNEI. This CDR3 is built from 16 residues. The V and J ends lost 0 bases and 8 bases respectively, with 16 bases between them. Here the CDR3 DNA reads TGTGCCAGCAGTGAAGCCCACAGGGAGTTGGGCGAAAAACTGTTTTTT. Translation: CASSEAHRELGEKLFF. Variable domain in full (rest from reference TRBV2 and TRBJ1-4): EPEVTQTPSHQVTQMGQEVILRCVPISNHLYFYWYRQILGQKVEFLVSFYNNEISEKSEIFDDQFSVERPDGSNFTLKIRSTKLEDSAMYFCASSEAHRELGEKLFFGSGTQLSVL.